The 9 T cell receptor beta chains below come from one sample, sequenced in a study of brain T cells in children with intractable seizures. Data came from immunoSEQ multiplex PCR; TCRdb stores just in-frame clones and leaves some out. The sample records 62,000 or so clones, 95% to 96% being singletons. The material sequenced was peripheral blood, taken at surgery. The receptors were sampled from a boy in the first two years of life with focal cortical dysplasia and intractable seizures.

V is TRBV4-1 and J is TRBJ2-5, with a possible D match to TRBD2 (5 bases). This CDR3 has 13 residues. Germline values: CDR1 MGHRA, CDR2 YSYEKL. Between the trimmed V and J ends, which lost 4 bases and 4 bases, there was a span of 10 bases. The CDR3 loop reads CASSPLVSETQYF. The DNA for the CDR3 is TGCGCCAGCAGCCCACTAGTATCAGAGACCCAGTACTTC.

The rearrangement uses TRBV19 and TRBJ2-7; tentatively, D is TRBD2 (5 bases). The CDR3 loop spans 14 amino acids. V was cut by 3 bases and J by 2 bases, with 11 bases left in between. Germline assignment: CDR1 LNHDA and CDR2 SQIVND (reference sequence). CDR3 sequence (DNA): TGTGCCAGTAGTATGGTTGGGAGTCCCTACGAGCAGTACTTC. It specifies CASSMVGSPYEQYF.

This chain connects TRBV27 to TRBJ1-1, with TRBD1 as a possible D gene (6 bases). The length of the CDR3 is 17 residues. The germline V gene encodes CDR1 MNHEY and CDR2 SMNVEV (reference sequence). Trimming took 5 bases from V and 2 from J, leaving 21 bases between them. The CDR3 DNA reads TGTGCCAGCAGTCGGCGATCGGACAGTCGCACCAACACTGAAGCTTTCTTT. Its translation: CASSRRSDSRTNTEAFF.

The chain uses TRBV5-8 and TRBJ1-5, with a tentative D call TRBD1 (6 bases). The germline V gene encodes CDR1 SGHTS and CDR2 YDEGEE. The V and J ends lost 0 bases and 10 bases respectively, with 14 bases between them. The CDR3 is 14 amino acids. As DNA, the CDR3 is TGTGCCAGCAGCTTGGGGGACACCGGTTTACCCCAGCATTTT. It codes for CASSLGDTGLPQHF.

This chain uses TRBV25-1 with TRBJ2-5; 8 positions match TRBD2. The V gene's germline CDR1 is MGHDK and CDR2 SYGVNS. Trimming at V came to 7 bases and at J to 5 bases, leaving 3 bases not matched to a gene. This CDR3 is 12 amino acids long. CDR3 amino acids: CASTGGQETQYF. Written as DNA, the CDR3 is TGTGCCAGCACGGGGGGGCAGGAGACCCAGTACTTC.

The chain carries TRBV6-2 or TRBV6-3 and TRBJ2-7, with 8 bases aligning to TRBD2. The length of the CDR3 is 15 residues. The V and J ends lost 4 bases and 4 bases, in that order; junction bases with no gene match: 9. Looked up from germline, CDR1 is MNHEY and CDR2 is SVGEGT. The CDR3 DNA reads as TGTGCCAGCAGTTGGACTAGCAGGGTCTTTTACGAGCAGTACTTC. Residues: CASSWTSRVFYEQYF.

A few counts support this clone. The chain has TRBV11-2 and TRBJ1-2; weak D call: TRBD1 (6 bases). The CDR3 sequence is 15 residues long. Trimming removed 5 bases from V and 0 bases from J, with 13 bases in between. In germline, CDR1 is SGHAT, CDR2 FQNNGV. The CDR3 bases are TGTGCCAGCAGCGTGTGGACAGCCCCTAACTATGGCTACACCTTC. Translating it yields CASSVWTAPNYGYTF. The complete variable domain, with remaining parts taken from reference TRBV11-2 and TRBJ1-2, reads EAGVAQSPRYKIIEKRQSVAFWCNPISGHATLYWYQQILGQGPKLLIQFQNNGVVDDSQLPKDRFSAERLKGVDSTLKIQPAKLEDSAVYLCASSVWTAPNYGYTFGSGTRLTVV.

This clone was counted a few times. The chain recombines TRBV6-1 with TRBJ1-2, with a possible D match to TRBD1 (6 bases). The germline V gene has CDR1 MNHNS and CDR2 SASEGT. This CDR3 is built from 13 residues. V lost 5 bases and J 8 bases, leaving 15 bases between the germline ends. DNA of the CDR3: TGTGCCAGCAGTAAAGACAGGCGTGGAGGCTACACCTTC. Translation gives CASSKDRRGGYTF.

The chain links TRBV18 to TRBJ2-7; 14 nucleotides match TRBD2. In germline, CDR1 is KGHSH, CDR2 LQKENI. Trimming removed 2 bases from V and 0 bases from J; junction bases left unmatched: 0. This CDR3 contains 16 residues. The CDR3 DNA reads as TGTGCCAGCTCACCAGGGACTAGCGGGAGCTCCTACGAGCAGTACTTC. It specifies CASSPGTSGSSYEQYF.